Listed below are T cell receptor beta chains from one sample, sequenced in a study of graft-versus-host responses after intestinal transplantation. The repertoire was sequenced with immunoSEQ multiplex PCR; TCRdb's copy has only in-frame clones and lacks some. The sample holds tens of thousands of clones; over 35% are singletons and the top ten take approximately 1.4%. The sample here was alloreactive CD8+ T cells from a mixed lymphocyte reaction culture, taken before transplantation. The receptors here all came from a human patient who was an organ donor for intestinal transplantation. The CDR3 runs from the conserved cysteine through the conserved F or W. The D gene is left open where the match is weak. Size values are once, few and many counts, or a class for expanded clones, and some rows have none.

v_gene,abundance,j_gene,d_gene,CDR3aa,CDR3nt
TRBV27,NA,TRBJ1-2,NA,CASSSGGHYGYTF,TGTGCCAGCAGCTCGGGGGGACACTATGGCTACACCTTC
TRBV4-3,medium-sized,TRBJ2-4,TRBD2,CASSQDIGLAVIAKNIQYF,TGCGCCAGCAGCCAAGATATAGGGCTAGCGGTGATAGCCAAAAACATTCAGTACTTC
TRBV15,NA,TRBJ2-1,NA,CATSKNNEQFF,TGTGCCACCAGCAAAAACAATGAGCAGTTCTTC
TRBV2,medium-sized,TRBJ2-7,NA,CASSDGGSYEQYF,TGTGCCAGCAGTGACGGGGGATCCTACGAGCAGTACTTC
TRBV7-9,few,TRBJ1-1,NA,CASSSLGNTEAFF,TGTGCCAGCAGCTCTCTGGGGAACACTGAAGCTTTCTTT
TRBV4-2,NA,TRBJ2-1,NA,CASSQRRLPYNEQFF,TGTGCCAGCAGCCAACGGAGATTGCCCTACAATGAGCAGTTCTTC
TRBV6-5,few,TRBJ2-7,TRBD1,CASSPGTGYEQYF,TGTGCCAGCAGTCCCGGGACAGGGTACGAGCAGTACTTC
TRBV29-1,NA,TRBJ2-3,NA,CSVEKWQGPQYF,TGCAGCGTTGAAAAGTGGCAGGGACCGCAGTATTTT
TRBV4-1,NA,TRBJ2-1,NA,CASSQEIASNEQFF,TGCGCCAGCAGCCAAGAGATCGCCAGCAATGAGCAGTTCTTC
TRBV4-3,NA,TRBJ1-2,NA,CASSQDTGYGYTF,TGCGCCAGCAGCCAAGATACAGGGTATGGCTACACCTTC
TRBV11-2,NA,TRBJ1-1,NA,CASRDSRAFF,TGTGCCAGCAGGGACAGTAGGGCTTTCTTT
TRBV19,NA,TRBJ1-2,NA,CASSIAGPPYGYTF,TGTGCCAGTAGTATCGCAGGGCCGCCCTATGGCTACACCTTC
TRBV7-9,NA,TRBJ2-1,TRBD2,CASSPRAGVGYNEQFF,TGTGCCAGCAGCCCCCGAGCGGGAGTGGGGTACAATGAGCAGTTCTTC
TRBV18,NA,TRBJ1-5,NA,CASSPWVGKPQHF,TGTGCCAGCTCACCTTGGGTGGGCAAGCCCCAGCATTTT
TRBV12-5,NA,TRBJ2-1,TRBD1,CASGLPPGGRNEQFF,TGTGCTAGTGGTTTGCCCCCAGGGGGCCGCAATGAGCAGTTCTTC